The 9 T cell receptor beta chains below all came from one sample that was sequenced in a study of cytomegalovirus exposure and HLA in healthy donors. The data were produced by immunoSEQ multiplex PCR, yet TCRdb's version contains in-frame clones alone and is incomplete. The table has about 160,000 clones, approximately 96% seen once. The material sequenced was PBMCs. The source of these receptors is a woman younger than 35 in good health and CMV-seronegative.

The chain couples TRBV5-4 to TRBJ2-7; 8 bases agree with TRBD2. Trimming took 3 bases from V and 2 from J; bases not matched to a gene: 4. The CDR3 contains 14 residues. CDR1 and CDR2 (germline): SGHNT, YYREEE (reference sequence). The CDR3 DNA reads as TGTGCCAGCAGCTCCGGGACTAGACCCTACGAGCAGTACTTC. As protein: CASSSGTRPYEQYF.

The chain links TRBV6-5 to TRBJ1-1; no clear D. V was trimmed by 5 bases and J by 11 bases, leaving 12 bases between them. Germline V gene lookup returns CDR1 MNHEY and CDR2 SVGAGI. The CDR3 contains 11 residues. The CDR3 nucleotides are TGTGCCAGCAGTAGGCGGTCGCAGGCTTTCTTT. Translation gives CASSRRSQAFF.

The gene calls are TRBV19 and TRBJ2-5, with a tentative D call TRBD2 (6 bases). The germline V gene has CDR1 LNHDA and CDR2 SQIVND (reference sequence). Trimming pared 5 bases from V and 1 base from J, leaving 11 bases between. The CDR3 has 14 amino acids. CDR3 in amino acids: CASSDPGLQETQYF. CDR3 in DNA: TGTGCCAGTAGTGACCCGGGACTCCAAGAGACCCAGTACTTC.

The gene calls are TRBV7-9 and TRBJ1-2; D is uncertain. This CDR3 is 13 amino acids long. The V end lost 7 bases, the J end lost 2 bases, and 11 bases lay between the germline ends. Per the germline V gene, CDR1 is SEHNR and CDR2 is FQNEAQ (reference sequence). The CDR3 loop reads CASNPGQNYGYTF. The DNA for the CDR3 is TGTGCCAGCAACCCAGGCCAGAACTATGGCTACACCTTC.

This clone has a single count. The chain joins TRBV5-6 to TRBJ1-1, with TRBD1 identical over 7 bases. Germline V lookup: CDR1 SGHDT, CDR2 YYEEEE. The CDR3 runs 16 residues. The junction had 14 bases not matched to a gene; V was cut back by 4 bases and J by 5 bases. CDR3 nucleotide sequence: TGTGCCAGCAGCGCCGGGACAGACATCTTACGAACTGAAGCTTTCTTT. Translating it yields CASSAGTDILRTEAFF.

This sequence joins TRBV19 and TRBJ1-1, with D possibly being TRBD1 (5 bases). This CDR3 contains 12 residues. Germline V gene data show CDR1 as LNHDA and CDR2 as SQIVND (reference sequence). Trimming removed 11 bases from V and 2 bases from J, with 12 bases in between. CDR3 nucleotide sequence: TGTGCCGTGCGGCAGGGTAACACTGAAGCTTTCTTT. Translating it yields CAVRQGNTEAFF.

In DNA, the CDR3 is TGCGCCAGCAGCTTGGTAGAACTAGCGGGGGGGCAAGAGACCCAGTACTTC. Translation gives CASSLVELAGGQETQYF. The genes are TRBV5-1 and TRBJ2-5; 13 bases line up with TRBD2. CDR3 length equals 17 residues. Trimming at V came to 0 bases and at J to 2 bases, leaving 4 bases not matched to a gene. From germline, CDR1 is SGHRS and CDR2 YFSETQ.

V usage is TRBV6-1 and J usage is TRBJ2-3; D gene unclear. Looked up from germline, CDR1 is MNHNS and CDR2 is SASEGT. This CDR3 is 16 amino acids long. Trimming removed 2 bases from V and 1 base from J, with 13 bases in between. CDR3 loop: CASSELSGSGTDTQYF. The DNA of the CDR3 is TGTGCCAGCAGTGAATTATCCGGGTCCGGCACAGATACGCAGTATTTT.

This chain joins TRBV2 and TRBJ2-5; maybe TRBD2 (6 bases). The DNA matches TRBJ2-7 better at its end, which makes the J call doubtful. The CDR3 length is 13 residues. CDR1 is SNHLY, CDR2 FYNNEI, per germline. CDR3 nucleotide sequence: TGTGCCAGCAGGGGGGGAAGCTCCTACGAGCAGTACTTC. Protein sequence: CASRGGSSYEQYF.